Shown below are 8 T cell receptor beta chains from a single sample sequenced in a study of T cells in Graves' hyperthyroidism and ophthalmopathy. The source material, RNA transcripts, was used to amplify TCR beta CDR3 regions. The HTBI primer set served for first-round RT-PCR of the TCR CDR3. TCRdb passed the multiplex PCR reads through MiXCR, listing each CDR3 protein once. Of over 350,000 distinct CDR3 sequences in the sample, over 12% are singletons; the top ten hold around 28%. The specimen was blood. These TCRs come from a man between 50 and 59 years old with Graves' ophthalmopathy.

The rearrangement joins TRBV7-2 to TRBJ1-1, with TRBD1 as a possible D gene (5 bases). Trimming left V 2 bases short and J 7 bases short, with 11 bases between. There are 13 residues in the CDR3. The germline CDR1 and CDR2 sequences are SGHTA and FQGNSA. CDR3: CASSLNPGIEAFF. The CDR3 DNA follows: TGTGCCAGCAGCTTAAACCCAGGGATTGAAGCTTTCTTT.

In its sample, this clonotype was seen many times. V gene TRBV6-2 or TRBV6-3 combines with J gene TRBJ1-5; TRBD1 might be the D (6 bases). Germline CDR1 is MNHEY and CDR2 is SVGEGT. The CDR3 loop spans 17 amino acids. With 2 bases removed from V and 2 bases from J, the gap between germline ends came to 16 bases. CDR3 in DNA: TGTGCCAGCAGTTACGAACAGGGTAGGAACGGCAATCAGCCCCAGCATTTT. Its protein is CASSYEQGRNGNQPQHF.

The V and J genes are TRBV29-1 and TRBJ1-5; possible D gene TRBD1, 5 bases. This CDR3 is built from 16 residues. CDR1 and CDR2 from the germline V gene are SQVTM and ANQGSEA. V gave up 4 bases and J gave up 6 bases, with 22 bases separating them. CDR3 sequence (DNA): TGCAGCGTTGGAGGGGCGGGGGGGACGAATGGTCAGCCCCAGCATTTT. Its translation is CSVGGAGGTNGQPQHF.

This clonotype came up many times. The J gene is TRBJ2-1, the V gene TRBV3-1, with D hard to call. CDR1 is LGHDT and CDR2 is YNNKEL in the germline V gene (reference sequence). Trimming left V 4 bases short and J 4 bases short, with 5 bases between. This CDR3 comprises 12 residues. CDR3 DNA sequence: TGTGCCAGCAGCCCCCGTTACAATGAGCAGTTCTTC. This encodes CASSPRYNEQFF.

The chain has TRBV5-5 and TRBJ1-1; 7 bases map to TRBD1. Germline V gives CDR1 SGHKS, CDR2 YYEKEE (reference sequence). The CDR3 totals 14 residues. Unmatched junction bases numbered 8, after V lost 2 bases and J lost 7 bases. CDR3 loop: CASSLVGQSFEAFF. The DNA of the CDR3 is TGTGCCAGCAGCTTAGTGGGACAGAGTTTTGAAGCTTTCTTT.

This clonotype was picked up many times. The DNA of the CDR3 is TGTGCCAGCAGCCACCAGCGGACTAGCACAGATACGCAGTATTTT. It specifies CASSHQRTSTDTQYF. The chain joins TRBV7-2 to TRBJ2-3; D is perhaps TRBD2 (5 bases). The V end was cut by 5 bases, the J end by 0 bases, with 12 bases between. This CDR3 has 15 residues. The germline gives CDR1 SGHTA, CDR2 FQGNSA. Complete variable domain (other parts from reference TRBV7-2 and TRBJ2-3): GAGVSQSPSNKVTEKGKDVELRCDPISGHTALYWYRQSLGQGLEFLIYFQGNSAPDKSGLPSDRFSAERTGGSVSTLTIQRTQQEDSAVYLCASSHQRTSTDTQYFGPGTRLTVL.

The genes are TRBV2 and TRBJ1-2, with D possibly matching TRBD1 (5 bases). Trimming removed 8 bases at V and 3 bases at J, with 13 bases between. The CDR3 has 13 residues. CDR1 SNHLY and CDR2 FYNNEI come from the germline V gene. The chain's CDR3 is CASSRQRDYGYTF. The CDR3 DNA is TGTGCCAGCTCACGACAGCGGGACTATGGCTACACCTTC.

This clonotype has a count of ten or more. CDR3 region: CSAMGREGSYEQYF. In nucleotides, the CDR3 is TGCAGTGCTATGGGGCGGGAGGGGTCTTACGAGCAGTACTTC. The rearrangement links TRBV20-1 to TRBJ2-7; 9 bases agree with TRBD2. This CDR3 region has 14 residues. From germline, CDR1 is DFQATT and CDR2 SNEGSKA (reference sequence). The V and J ends lost 4 bases and 4 bases, in that order; junction bases with no gene match: 8.